The sequence of this T cell receptor beta chain was determined in a study of blood T cell repertoires in COVID-19. About the study: Samples taken during acute and convalescent COVID-19 were collected in the United States, Italy and Spain.

This CDR3 has 15 residues. Trimming pared 5 bases from V and 3 bases from J, leaving 16 bases between. Germline CDR1 is SGHTA and CDR2 is FQGNSA. Measured with immunoSEQ multiplex PCR; TCRdb has only the in-frame clones, and not every one. The table records about 89,000 clones, about 77% of them present only once. The Seattle patients joined while their infection was active and were tracked longitudinally afterward. This sequence originates from a man between 65 and 85 years old with COVID-19, enrolled during active disease. Sequenced input: peripheral blood. The chain carries TRBV7-2 and TRBJ1-2, with D perhaps matching TRBD1 (6 bases). Here the CDR3 DNA reads TGTGCCAGCAGCCATACAGGGCCGACTGACTATGGCTACACCTTC. Amino acids: CASSHTGPTDYGYTF. Full variable domain (missing parts from reference TRBV7-2 and TRBJ1-2): GAGVSQSPSNKVTEKGKDVELRCDPISGHTALYWYRQSLGQGLEFLIYFQGNSAPDKSGLPSDRFSAERTGGSVSTLTIQRTQQEDSAVYLCASSHTGPTDYGYTFGSGTRLTVV.